This T cell receptor beta chain was identified during a study of shared clonotypes between healthy human individuals. Method: immunoSEQ multiplex PCR; TCRdb's copy keeps in-frame clones and lacks some. The repertoire has around 980,000 clones, about 84% of them found once; the top ten carry under 0.8%. This CDR3 has 15 amino acids. Germline CDR1 SGHAT, CDR2 FQNNGV. Deletions cut 3 bases from V and 2 bases from J, with 14 bases between. The TCR sequence derives from a man aged 18 to 30 in good health. Some clones in this sample may be carry-over from other donors' samples. V is TRBV11-2 and J is TRBJ2-7; tentatively, D is TRBD2 (6 bases). Sequencing was carried out using memory CD4+ T cells from PBMCs. Indicated subset: CD45RA-negative fraction. CDR3 in amino acids: CASSLEGTITYEQYF. CDR3 coding DNA: TGTGCCAGCAGCTTGGAGGGGACGATTACCTACGAGCAGTACTTC. Looking up the rest from reference TRBV11-2 and TRBJ2-7 gives the full variable domain: EAGVAQSPRYKIIEKRQSVAFWCNPISGHATLYWYQQILGQGPKLLIQFQNNGVVDDSQLPKDRFSAERLKGVDSTLKIQPAKLEDSAVYLCASSLEGTITYEQYFGPGTRLTVT.